This T cell receptor beta chain derives from a study of post-analysis software for immune sequencing data. Study-level background: The patients showed relapsing-remitting, secondary progressive and progressive-relapsing multiple sclerosis courses.

The trim removed 6 bases at V and 2 bases at J, leaving 12 bases unmatched. This CDR3 comprises 16 residues. CDR1 is SNHLY, CDR2 FYNNEI, per germline. Findings and limits, study-wide: Normalized Chao1 diversity was significantly reduced in patients versus controls. TRBV5-6, TRBV5-1 and TRBV20-1 were among 4 or 5 TRBV segments more frequent in patients than controls.

TCR beta cDNA libraries included unique molecular identifiers. Researchers reported a few hundred thousand cDNA molecules coming from roughly 0.93 to 9.6 million T cells. One entry per CDR3 protein results from TCRdb running MiXCR on the PCR reads. The sample holds around 700,000 distinct CDR3 sequences, 59% seen once. Comment on this clonotype: The target antigen is unknown.

Sequencing input: blood. The chain carries TRBV2 and TRBJ1-1, with 7 bases matching TRBD1. This TCR was recovered from a girl between 2 and 10 years old with multiple sclerosis. The CDR3 sequence: CASSDGGQRANTEAFF. Written as DNA, the CDR3 is TGTGCCAGCAGCGATGGGGGACAGAGGGCAAACACTGAAGCTTTCTTT.